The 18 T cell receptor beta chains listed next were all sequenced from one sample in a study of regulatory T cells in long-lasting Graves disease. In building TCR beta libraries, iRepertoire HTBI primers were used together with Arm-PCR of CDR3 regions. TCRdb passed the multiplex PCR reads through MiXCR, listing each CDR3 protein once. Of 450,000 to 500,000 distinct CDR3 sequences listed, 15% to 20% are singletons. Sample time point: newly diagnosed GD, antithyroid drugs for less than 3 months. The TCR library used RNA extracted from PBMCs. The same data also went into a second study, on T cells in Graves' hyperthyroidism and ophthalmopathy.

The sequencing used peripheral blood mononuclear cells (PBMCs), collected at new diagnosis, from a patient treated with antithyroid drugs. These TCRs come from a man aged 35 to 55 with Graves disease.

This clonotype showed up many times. The CDR3 coding sequence is TGTGCCAGCAGTCCCCCTGATAGGGACAACTATGGCTACACCTTC. Translation gives CASSPPDRDNYGYTF. The chain recombines TRBV28 with TRBJ1-2, with D perhaps matching TRBD1 (5 bases). CDR1 is MDHEN, CDR2 SYDVKM, per germline. Trimming left V 5 bases short and J 2 bases short, with 15 bases between. This CDR3 contains 15 residues.

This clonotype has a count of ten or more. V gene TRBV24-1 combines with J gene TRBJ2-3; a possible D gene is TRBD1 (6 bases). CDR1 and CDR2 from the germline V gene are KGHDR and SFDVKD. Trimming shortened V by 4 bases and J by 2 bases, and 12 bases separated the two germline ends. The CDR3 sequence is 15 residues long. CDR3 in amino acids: CATSDPGTPTDTQYF. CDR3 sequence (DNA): TGTGCCACCAGTGACCCCGGGACACCCACAGATACGCAGTATTTT.

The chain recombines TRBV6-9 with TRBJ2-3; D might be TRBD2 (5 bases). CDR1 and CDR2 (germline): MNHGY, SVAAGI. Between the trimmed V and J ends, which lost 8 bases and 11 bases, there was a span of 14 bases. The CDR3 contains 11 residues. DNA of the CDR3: TGTGCCAGCGCCCAAACTGAGGGGCAGTATTTT. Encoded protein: CASAQTEGQYF.

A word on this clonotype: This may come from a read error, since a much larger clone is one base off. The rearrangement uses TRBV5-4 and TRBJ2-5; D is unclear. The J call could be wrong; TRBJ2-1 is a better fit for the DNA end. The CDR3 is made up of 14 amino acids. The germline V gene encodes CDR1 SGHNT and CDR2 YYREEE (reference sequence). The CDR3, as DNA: TGTGCCAGCAGCCAGACAAGGTTTCACCATGAGCAGTTCTTC. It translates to CASSQTRFHHEQFF.

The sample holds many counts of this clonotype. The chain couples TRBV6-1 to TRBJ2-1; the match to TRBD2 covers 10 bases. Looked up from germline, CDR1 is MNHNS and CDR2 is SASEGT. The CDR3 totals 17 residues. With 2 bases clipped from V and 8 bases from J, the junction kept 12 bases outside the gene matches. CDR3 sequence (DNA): TGTGCCAGCAGTGAAAGAGCGGGAGGGCCTAGGCTCGATGAGCAGTTCTTC. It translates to CASSERAGGPRLDEQFF.

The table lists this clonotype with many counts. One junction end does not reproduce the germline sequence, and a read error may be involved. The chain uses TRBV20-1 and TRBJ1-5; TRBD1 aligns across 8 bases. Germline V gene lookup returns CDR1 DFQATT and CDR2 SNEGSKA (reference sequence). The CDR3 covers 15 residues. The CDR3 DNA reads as TGCAGTGCGAGAGCAGGGGGCTCAAGCAATCAGCCCCAGCATTTT. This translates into CSARAGGSSNQPQHF.

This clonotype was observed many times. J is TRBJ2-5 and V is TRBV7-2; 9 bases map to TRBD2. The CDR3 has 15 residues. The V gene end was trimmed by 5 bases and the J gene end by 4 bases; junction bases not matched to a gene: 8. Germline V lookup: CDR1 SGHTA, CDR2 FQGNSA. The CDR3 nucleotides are TGTGCCAGCAGCCCGAGCGGGAGGAGGCGAGAGACCCAGTACTTC. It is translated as CASSPSGRRRETQYF.

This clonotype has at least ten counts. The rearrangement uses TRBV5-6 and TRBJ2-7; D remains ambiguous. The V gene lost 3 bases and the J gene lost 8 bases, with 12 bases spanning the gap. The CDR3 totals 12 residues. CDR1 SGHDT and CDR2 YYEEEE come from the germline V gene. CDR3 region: CASSSNSFQQYF. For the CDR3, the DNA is TGTGCCAGCAGCTCTAATAGCTTCCAGCAGTACTTC.

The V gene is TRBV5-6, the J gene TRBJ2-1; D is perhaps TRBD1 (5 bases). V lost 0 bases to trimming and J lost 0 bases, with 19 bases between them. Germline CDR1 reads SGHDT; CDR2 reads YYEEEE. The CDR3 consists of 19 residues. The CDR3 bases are TGTGCCAGCAGCTTGGCTTTCCAGGGTGGACCTAGCTCCTACAATGAGCAGTTCTTC. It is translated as CASSLAFQGGPSSYNEQFF.

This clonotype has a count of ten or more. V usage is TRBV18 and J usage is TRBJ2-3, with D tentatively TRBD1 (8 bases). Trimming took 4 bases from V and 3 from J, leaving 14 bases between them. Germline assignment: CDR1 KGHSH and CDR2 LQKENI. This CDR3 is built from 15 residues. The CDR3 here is CASSLDREGTDTQYF. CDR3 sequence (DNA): TGTGCCAGCTCACTGGACAGGGAGGGGACAGATACGCAGTATTTT.

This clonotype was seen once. This CDR3 is CASSILVQPINQPQHF. The CDR3 bases are TGTGCCAGTAGTATCCTAGTCCAGCCGATCAATCAGCCCCAGCATTTT. The V and J genes are TRBV19 and TRBJ1-5; D unclear. This CDR3 has 16 amino acids. The germline gives CDR1 LNHDA, CDR2 SQIVND (reference sequence). The ends were cut back, 3 bases at V and 3 bases at J, with 15 bases in the middle.

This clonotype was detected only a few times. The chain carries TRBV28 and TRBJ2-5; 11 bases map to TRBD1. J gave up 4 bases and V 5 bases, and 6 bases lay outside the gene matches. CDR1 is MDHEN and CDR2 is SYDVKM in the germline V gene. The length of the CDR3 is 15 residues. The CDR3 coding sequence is TGTGCCAGCAGTGCGGACAGGGGGCTTCGAGAGACCCAGTACTTC. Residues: CASSADRGLRETQYF.

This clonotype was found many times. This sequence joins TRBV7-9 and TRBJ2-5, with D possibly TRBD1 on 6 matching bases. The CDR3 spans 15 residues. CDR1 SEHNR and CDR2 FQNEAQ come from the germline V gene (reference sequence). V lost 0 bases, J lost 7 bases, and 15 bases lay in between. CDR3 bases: TGTGCCAGCAGCTTAGCGATCGACAGGTTCGGGACCCAGTACTTC. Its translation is CASSLAIDRFGTQYF. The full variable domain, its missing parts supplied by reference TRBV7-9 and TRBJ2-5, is DTGVSQNPRHKITKRGQNVTFRCDPISEHNRLYWYRQTLGQGPEFLTYFQNEAQLEKSRLLSDRFSAERPKGSFSTLEIQRTEQGDSAMYLCASSLAIDRFGTQYFGPGTRLLVL.

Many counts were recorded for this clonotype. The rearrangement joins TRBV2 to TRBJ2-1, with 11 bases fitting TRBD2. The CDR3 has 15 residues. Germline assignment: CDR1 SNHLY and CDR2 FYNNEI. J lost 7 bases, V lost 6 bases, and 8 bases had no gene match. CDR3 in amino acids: CASSRAPSGGNEQFF. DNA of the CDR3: TGTGCCAGCAGCAGGGCCCCTAGCGGGGGGAATGAGCAGTTCTTC.

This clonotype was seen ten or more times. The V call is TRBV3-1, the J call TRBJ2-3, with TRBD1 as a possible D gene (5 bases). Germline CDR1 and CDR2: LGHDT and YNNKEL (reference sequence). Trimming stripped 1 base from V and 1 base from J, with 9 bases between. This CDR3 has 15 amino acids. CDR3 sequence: CASSQAGRGTDTQYF. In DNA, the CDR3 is TGTGCCAGCAGCCAAGCAGGCAGGGGCACAGATACGCAGTATTTT.

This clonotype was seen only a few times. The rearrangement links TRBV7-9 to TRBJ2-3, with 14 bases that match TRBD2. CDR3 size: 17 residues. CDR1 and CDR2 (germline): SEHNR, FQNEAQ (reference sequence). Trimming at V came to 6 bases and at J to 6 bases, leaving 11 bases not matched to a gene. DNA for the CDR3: TGTGCCAGCAGACCCCTGGGACTAGCGGGAGACCTGGATACGCAGTATTTT. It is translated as CASRPLGLAGDLDTQYF.

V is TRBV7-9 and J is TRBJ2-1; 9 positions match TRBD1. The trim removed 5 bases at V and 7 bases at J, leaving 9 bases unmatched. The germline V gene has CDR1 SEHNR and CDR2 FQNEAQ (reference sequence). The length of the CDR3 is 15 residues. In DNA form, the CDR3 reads TGTGCCAGCAGCCACGGGACAGGGAATACGAATGAGCAGTTCTTC. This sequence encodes CASSHGTGNTNEQFF.

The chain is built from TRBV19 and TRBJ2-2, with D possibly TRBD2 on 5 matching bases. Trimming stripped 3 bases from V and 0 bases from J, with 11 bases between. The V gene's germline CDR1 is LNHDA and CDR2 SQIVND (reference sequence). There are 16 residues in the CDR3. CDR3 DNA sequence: TGTGCCAGTAGTATGCGTGAGGGAGCGAACACCGGGGAGCTGTTTTTT. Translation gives CASSMREGANTGELFF.